Following are 12 T cell receptor beta chains from one sample sequenced in a study of CD8 T cells in ankylosing spondylitis. Each CDR3 protein gets one entry after TCRdb re-called the 5' RACE reads with MiXCR. Of 350,000 to 400,000 distinct CDR3 sequences listed, 20% were seen once; the top ten hold approximately 14%. What was sequenced was blood, either unsorted or a sorted T cell fraction (not recorded which). The source of these receptors is a male donor with ankylosing spondylitis or in good health (not recorded which).

This clonotype appeared a few times. This sequence joins TRBV20-1 and TRBJ2-7, with TRBD1 identical over 7 bases. The germline V gene has CDR1 DFQATT and CDR2 SNEGSKA (reference sequence). V lost 4 bases to trimming and J lost 2 bases; unmatched junction nucleotides: 8. The length of the CDR3 is 14 residues. The CDR3: CSAIPEQGTYEQYF. In DNA, the CDR3 is TGCAGTGCTATTCCTGAACAGGGGACCTACGAGCAGTACTTC.

This clonotype was counted only a few times. The J gene is TRBJ2-5, the V gene TRBV7-9, with D tentatively TRBD1 (6 bases). From germline, CDR1 is SEHNR and CDR2 FQNEAQ (reference sequence). The CDR3 length is 14 residues. V was cut by 8 bases and J by 4 bases, with 17 bases left in between. The CDR3 nucleotides read TGTGCCAGCCGGATGTCAGGGGAAGCAGAGACCCAGTACTTC. Amino acids: CASRMSGEAETQYF.

The chain carries TRBV20-1 and TRBJ2-1; D remains ambiguous. This CDR3 has 13 amino acids. Germline-derived CDR1 and CDR2 are DFQATT and SNEGSKA (reference sequence). Trimming removed 3 bases from V and 3 bases from J, with 9 bases in between. In nucleotides, the CDR3 is TGCAGTGCTAGGTCTGGGTACTACAATGAGCAGTTCTTC. Translating it yields CSARSGYYNEQFF.

The chain couples TRBV6-2 or TRBV6-3 to TRBJ2-2; TRBD2 matches at 7 bases. This CDR3 has 16 amino acids. Germline assignment: CDR1 MNHEY and CDR2 SVGEGT. V lost 5 bases, J lost 3 bases, and 9 bases stayed unmatched. The CDR3 spells CASSTLSGYDTGELFF. In nucleotides, the CDR3 is TGTGCCAGCAGTACGCTTAGCGGGTACGACACCGGGGAGCTGTTTTTT.

This chain uses TRBV3-1 with TRBJ2-7; 12 bases align to TRBD1. The CDR3 covers 17 residues. V lost 4 bases, J lost 0 bases, and 7 bases stayed unmatched. Germline V gives CDR1 LGHDT, CDR2 YNNKEL (reference sequence). In nucleotides, the CDR3 is TGTGCCAGCAGCCCGGGGACAGGGGGCGACCCCTCCTACGAGCAGTACTTC. Its protein is CASSPGTGGDPSYEQYF.

The sample holds a few counts of this clonotype. The chain links TRBV3-1 to TRBJ2-7; no reliable D call. Looked up from germline, CDR1 is LGHDT and CDR2 is YNNKEL (reference sequence). V was cut by 1 base and J by 0 bases, with 10 bases left in between. CDR3 size: 15 residues. The CDR3 loop reads CASSQATASSYEQYF. The CDR3 bases are TGTGCCAGCAGCCAAGCGACGGCTAGCTCCTACGAGCAGTACTTC.

This sequence joins TRBV9 and TRBJ2-3; 9 bases agree with TRBD2. CDR1 and CDR2 from the germline V gene are SGDLS and YYNGEE. The CDR3 has 15 residues. V trimming: 5 bases; J trimming: 1 base; junction bases outside the gene matches: 5. The CDR3 DNA follows: TGTGCCAGCAGTCGCGGGGGGGCCGGCACAGATACGCAGTATTTT. It is translated as CASSRGGAGTDTQYF.

This clonotype was detected a few times. The chain employs TRBV27 and TRBJ1-5; D call uncertain. The ends were cut back, 5 bases at V and 6 bases at J, with 8 bases in the middle. The CDR3 length is 12 residues. The germline V gene encodes CDR1 MNHEY and CDR2 SMNVEV (reference sequence). CDR3 sequence: CASSPPGQPQHF. DNA of the CDR3: TGTGCCAGCAGTCCCCCGGGTCAGCCCCAGCATTTT.

The rearrangement uses TRBV20-1 and TRBJ2-7; 10 nucleotides align to TRBD2. Germline V gives CDR1 DFQATT, CDR2 SNEGSKA (reference sequence). This CDR3 has 17 amino acids. V was pared by 3 bases and J by 1 base, with 12 bases of the junction left unmatched. CDR3 nucleotides: TGCAGTGCTAGGTTCCCCCCAAGGACTAGCGGTTCCTACGAGCAGTACTTC. This translates into CSARFPPRTSGSYEQYF.

The chain joins TRBV5-1 to TRBJ2-7; D is unclear. Trimming took 1 base from V and 3 from J, leaving 11 bases between them. The CDR3 loop spans 14 amino acids. Germline CDR1 is SGHRS and CDR2 is YFSETQ. CDR3 sequence: CASSLSIGRYEQYF. The CDR3 DNA is TGCGCCAGCAGCTTGTCAATAGGCCGCTACGAGCAGTACTTC.

This clonotype has a handful of counts. The chain links TRBV13 to TRBJ2-5, with D hard to call. Trimming removed 2 bases from V and 3 bases from J, with 7 bases in between. There are 13 residues in the CDR3. The germline V gene encodes CDR1 PRHDT and CDR2 FYEKMQ (reference sequence). CDR3 DNA: TGTGCCAGCAGCTTAAACACGGAAGAGACCCAGTACTTC. It specifies CASSLNTEETQYF.

V and J are TRBV20-1 and TRBJ2-1; D may be TRBD2 (6 bases). The CDR3 is 15 amino acids. Germline CDR1 reads DFQATT; CDR2 reads SNEGSKA (reference sequence). The V and J ends lost 1 base and 0 bases respectively, with 10 bases between them. The CDR3 coding sequence is TGCAGTGCTAGAGTACGGGGGAGCTCCTACAATGAGCAGTTCTTC. This translates into CSARVRGSSYNEQFF.